The clone carrying this T cell receptor (beta chain) appeared a single time. V was pared by 2 bases and J by 4 bases, with 4 bases of the junction left unmatched. The germline V gene has CDR1 MNHEY and CDR2 SVGEGT. This CDR3 region has 16 residues. The data belong to a study of CD8 T cells in Susac syndrome. RNA was extracted with the RNeasy kit, and a quantity of roughly 0.5 to 1 ug was reverse transcribed using random hexamers. TCRdb redid the calling of the immunoSEQ multiplex PCR reads with MiXCR, one entry per CDR3 protein. The sample gives 140,000 to 150,000 distinct CDR3 sequences, approximately 94% of which show up once; approximately 0.09% is in the top ten.

The gene calls are TRBV6-2 or TRBV6-3 and TRBJ2-7, with TRBD2 matching over 14 bases. Input material: CD4+ T cells from PBMCs. The receptor comes from a human donor in good health. The CDR3 DNA follows: TGTGCCAGCAGTTACGTCCGGACTAGCGGGAGGTACGAGCAGTACTTC. It is translated as CASSYVRTSGRYEQYF.